The TCR beta chain described here comes from a study of blood T cell repertoires in COVID-19. Study-wide background: COVID-19 samples, acute and convalescent, were from the United States, Italy and Spain. T cells, B-cell-depleted T cells, or PBMCs supplied cDNA or gDNA.

CDR1 is MRHNA and CDR2 is SNTAGT in the germline V gene. Trimming removed 2 bases from V and 6 bases from J, with 17 bases in between. There are 16 residues in the CDR3. In the original analysis: Nucleated cell number was recorded as an estimate derived from reference gene primer amplification. The repertoire was sequenced with immunoSEQ multiplex PCR; TCRdb's copy has only in-frame clones and lacks some. V, J and clone size derive from that table, while D and trimming were established from the DNA sequence. This table holds about 240,000 clones, roughly four fifths found once. The specimen sequenced was peripheral blood. This chain joins TRBV6-4 and TRBJ1-5; perhaps TRBD1 as D (6 bases). This receptor was obtained from a woman aged 80 or over with acute or convalescent COVID-19. CDR3 region: CASSDLTGSARQPQHF. The CDR3 DNA reads TGTGCCAGCAGTGACCTAACAGGGTCTGCTCGTCAGCCCCAGCATTTT.